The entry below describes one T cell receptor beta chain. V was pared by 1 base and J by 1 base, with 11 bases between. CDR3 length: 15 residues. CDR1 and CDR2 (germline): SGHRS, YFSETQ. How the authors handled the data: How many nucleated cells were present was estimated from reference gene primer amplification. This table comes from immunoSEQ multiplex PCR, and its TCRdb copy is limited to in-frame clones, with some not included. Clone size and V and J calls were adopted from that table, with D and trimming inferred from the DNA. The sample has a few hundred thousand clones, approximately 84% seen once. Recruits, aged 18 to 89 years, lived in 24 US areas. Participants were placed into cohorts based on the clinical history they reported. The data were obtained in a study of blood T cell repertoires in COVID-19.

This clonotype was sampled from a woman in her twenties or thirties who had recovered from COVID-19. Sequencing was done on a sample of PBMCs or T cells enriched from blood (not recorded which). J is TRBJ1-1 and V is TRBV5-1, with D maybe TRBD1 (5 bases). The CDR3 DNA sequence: TGCGCCAGCAGCTTGTTAGGGGAGGGGAACACTGAAGCTTTCTTT. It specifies CASSLLGEGNTEAFF.